The 16 T cell receptor beta chains in this list originate from one sample, sequenced in a study of blood T cell repertoires in COVID-19. Assay used: immunoSEQ multiplex PCR; TCRdb lists only in-frame clones, some missing. The data show 180,000 or so clones, almost 90% seen once. The sample taken for sequencing was peripheral blood. The receptors were gathered from a man aged 45-60 years with acute or convalescent COVID-19.

The chain employs TRBV5-1 and TRBJ2-1, with 12 bases identical to TRBD2. V shed 0 bases and J 9 bases; nucleotides not matched to a gene: 7. Looked up from germline, CDR1 is SGHRS and CDR2 is YFSETQ. The CDR3 is made up of 16 amino acids. CDR3 sequence (DNA): TGCGCCAGCAGCTTGGGAGGGACTAGCGGGTCTAGTGAGCAGTTCTTC. The encoded protein is CASSLGGTSGSSEQFF. Full variable domain (rest looked up from reference TRBV5-1 and TRBJ2-1): KAGVTQTPRYLIKTRGQQVTLSCSPISGHRSVSWYQQTPGQGLQFLFEYFSETQRNKGNFPGRFSGRQFSNSRSEMNVSTLELGDSALYLCASSLGGTSGSSEQFFGPGTRLTVL.

This clone was seen a single time. The chain employs TRBV25-1 and TRBJ1-1; 8 bases fit TRBD1. Germline trimming cut 7 bases from V and 3 bases from J; bases unmatched to any gene: 10. The CDR3 is made up of 15 amino acids. The V gene's germline CDR1 is MGHDK and CDR2 SYGVNS. As DNA, the CDR3 is TGTGCCAGCAAACAGGGGGGAGGCGGGCACACTGAAGCTTTCTTT. Its translation: CASKQGGGGHTEAFF.

CDR3 bases: TGCGCCAGCAGTTGTCGGGGGTATGGGCGTTTCTATGGCTACACCTTC. It encodes CASSCRGYGRFYGYTF. V gene TRBV10-1 combines with J gene TRBJ1-2, with D maybe TRBD1 (5 bases). V shed 5 bases and J shed 4 bases, with 20 bases lying between them. The CDR3 is 16 residues long. Germline assignment: CDR1 WNHNN and CDR2 SYGVQD (reference sequence).

The V call is TRBV9, the J call TRBJ2-7, with TRBD2 matching 8 bases. The CDR3 spans 16 residues. Losses at the gene ends were 1 base for V and 3 bases for J; bases not matched to a gene: 9. CDR1 and CDR2 (germline): SGDLS, YYNGEE. The CDR3 region has the DNA TGTGCCAGCAGCGTATGGCCCGATAGCGGGAACTACGAGCAGTACTTC. It translates to CASSVWPDSGNYEQYF.

Only one count was recorded for this clone. The gene calls are TRBV4-3 and TRBJ2-2; D is possibly TRBD1 (5 bases). The CDR3 extends over 14 amino acids. V gave up 2 bases and J gave up 3 bases, with 7 bases separating them. Germline V lookup: CDR1 LGHNA, CDR2 YSLEER. This chain's CDR3 is CASSQQGDTGELFF. The DNA for the CDR3 is TGCGCCAGCAGCCAACAGGGCGACACCGGGGAGCTGTTTTTT.

The chain carries TRBV6-5 and TRBJ1-2, with a weak D call TRBD1 (6 bases). Germline assignment: CDR1 MNHEY and CDR2 SVGAGI. V lost 0 bases to trimming and J lost 5 bases, with 16 bases between them. The length of the CDR3 is 16 residues. CDR3 amino acids: CASSYSRDTATYGYTF. The CDR3 bases are TGTGCCAGCAGTTACTCGAGGGACACGGCAACATATGGCTACACCTTC.

The V call is TRBV30, the J call TRBJ2-5; D might be TRBD2 (7 bases). Germline CDR1 reads GTSNPN; CDR2 reads SVGIG (reference sequence). Trimming pared 2 bases from V and 8 bases from J, leaving 24 bases between. The CDR3 is 16 residues long. The chain's CDR3 is CAWSIEGGPRGYTQYF. CDR3 coding DNA: TGTGCCTGGAGTATCGAGGGGGGGCCCCGGGGCTATACCCAGTACTTC.

This chain links TRBV18 with TRBJ2-2; 11 bases match TRBD2. Germline lookup yields CDR1 KGHSH and CDR2 LQKENI. V dropped 6 bases and J dropped 4; count of bases not matched to a gene: 7. This CDR3 region has 16 residues. The CDR3 is CASSPTSGSFTGELFF. CDR3 nucleotides: TGTGCCAGCTCCCCCACTAGCGGGAGTTTCACCGGGGAGCTGTTTTTT.

The chain joins TRBV30 to TRBJ1-2; D gene unclear. Germline V lookup: CDR1 GTSNPN, CDR2 SVGIG (reference sequence). The CDR3 totals 14 residues. This chain's CDR3 is CAANPGLANYGYTF. In nucleotides, the CDR3 is TGTGCGGCGAACCCAGGTTTAGCTAACTATGGCTACACCTTC.

V is TRBV4-3 and J is TRBJ2-3; TRBD2 matches at 13 bases. This CDR3 comprises 18 residues. Per germline, CDR1 LGHNA and CDR2 YSLEER. V gave up 0 bases and J gave up 8 bases; unmatched junction bases: 11. DNA for the CDR3: TGCGCCAGCAGCCAAGATCCCGTGACTAGCGGGGGGCCCAGTACGCAGTATTTT. Residues: CASSQDPVTSGGPSTQYF.

The chain is built from TRBV4-2 and TRBJ2-1; 9 bases line up with TRBD2. Germline V gene sequence: CDR1 LGHNA, CDR2 YNFKEQ. V trimming: 0 bases; J trimming: 10 bases; junction bases outside the gene matches: 4. The CDR3 covers 14 residues. The CDR3 spells CASSQDLAGREQFF. The CDR3, as DNA: TGTGCCAGCAGCCAAGATCTAGCGGGACGCGAGCAGTTCTTC.

This chain connects TRBV12-1 to TRBJ1-4. TRBV12-1 is assigned pseudogene status. The CDR3 is made up of 14 amino acids. The CDR3 protein is CASSFREANEKLFF. The CDR3 nucleotides are TGTGCCAGCAGCTTTCGGGAGGCTAATGAAAAACTGTTTTTT.

This chain uses TRBV3-1 (or the pseudogene TRBV3-2) with TRBJ1-3, with a weak D call TRBD1 (5 bases). CDR3 length: 15 amino acids. From germline, CDR1 is LGHDT and CDR2 YNNKEL (reference sequence). V was shortened by 0 bases and J by 4 bases, with 10 bases between the two germline ends. CDR3 sequence (DNA): TGTGCCAGCAGCCAAGATTGGCAGGGAGGAAACACCATATATTTT. Its protein product is CASSQDWQGGNTIYF.

The J gene is TRBJ2-7, the V gene TRBV5-1, with a possible D match to TRBD2 (5 bases). CDR1 and CDR2 from the germline V gene are SGHRS and YFSETQ. There are 11 residues in the CDR3. Trimming pared 0 bases from V and 7 bases from J, leaving 5 bases between. CDR3 in DNA: TGCGCCAGCAGCTTGGGGACTGAGCAGTACTTC. It is translated as CASSLGTEQYF.

V gene TRBV7-2 combines with J gene TRBJ2-1; a weak D match, TRBD2 (6 bases). Germline CDR1 is SGHTA and CDR2 is FQGNSA. With 5 bases removed from V and 9 bases from J, the gap between germline ends came to 17 bases. The CDR3 loop spans 14 amino acids. The CDR3 DNA reads TGTGCCAGCAGCCCAACCACTAGCATTCTTGAGCAGTTCTTC. Translation gives CASSPTTSILEQFF. The whole variable domain, remainder taken from reference TRBV7-2 and TRBJ2-1, is GAGVSQSPSNKVTEKGKDVELRCDPISGHTALYWYRQSLGQGLEFLIYFQGNSAPDKSGLPSDRFSAERTGGSVSTLTIQRTQQEDSAVYLCASSPTTSILEQFFGPGTRLTVL.

This chain connects TRBV7-6 to TRBJ2-5, with D unresolved. Germline assignment: CDR1 SGHVS and CDR2 FNYEAQ. This CDR3 has 14 residues. Trimming cost V 0 bases and J 2 bases, with 7 bases left between them. CDR3 sequence: CASSLAPQQETQYF. DNA for the CDR3: TGTGCCAGCAGCTTAGCCCCGCAGCAAGAGACCCAGTACTTC.